The 2 T cell receptor beta chains below come from one sample, sequenced in a study of cytomegalovirus exposure and HLA in healthy donors. Vbeta (60) and Jbeta (13) primers were used in the PCR. Profiling relied on immunoSEQ multiplex PCR, and the TCRdb table lists in-frame clones only, not all of them. The sample shows 150,000 or so clones, approximately 74% of them seen only once. The sample was PBMCs. These receptors were taken from a young man in good health and CMV-seronegative.

J is TRBJ2-7 and V is TRBV10-3; 9 positions match TRBD1. The CDR3 length is 15 residues. With 6 bases clipped from V and 7 bases from J, the junction kept 13 bases outside the gene matches. Germline CDR1 reads ENHRY; CDR2 reads SYGVKD. CDR3 nucleotides: TGTGCCATCAGCCCGGGACAGGGTTTAACAGAGGAGCAGTACGTC. Translating it yields CAISPGQGLTEEQYV.

The V call is TRBV28, the J call TRBJ1-5; 7 bases fit TRBD1. Germline lookup yields CDR1 MDHEN and CDR2 SYDVKM. V gave up 1 base and J gave up 0 bases; unmatched junction bases: 9. This CDR3 is 18 amino acids long. The CDR3 region has the DNA TGTGCCAGCAGTTTATTAGAGGCCAGGGGGAATAGCAATCAGCCCCAGCATTTT. Its protein is CASSLLEARGNSNQPQHF.